This paragraph covers one T cell receptor (beta chain) sequence. Its antigen is undetermined. Sequencing was performed with immunoSEQ multiplex PCR; in TCRdb, only in-frame clones are kept and a portion is missing. The repertoire has 100,000 to 120,000 clones, 80% to 95% of them found once; the top ten carry almost 2.5%. With 1 base clipped from V and 2 bases from J, the junction kept 10 bases outside the gene matches. Germline values: CDR1 SGHTA, CDR2 FQGTGA. CDR3 size: 18 residues. The data were obtained in a study of T cell responses to AZD1222 COVID-19 vaccine. Study-level points and caveats: Clonal diversity was possibly underestimated, and the donors were mostly white British, with more females.

This sequence joins TRBV7-3 and TRBJ2-3, with 9 positions matching TRBD1. The receptor comes from an adult who received the AZD1222 COVID-19 vaccine. The input for sequencing was peripheral blood, taken 28 days after the second AZD1222 dose. The CDR3 region is CASSLNSRTGANTDTQYF. Here the CDR3 DNA reads TGTGCCAGCAGCTTAAATTCCCGGACAGGGGCAAACACAGATACGCAGTATTTT.